This T cell receptor beta chain derives from a study of CD4 T cells in relation to SARS-CoV-2 and coronaviruses. About this clone: Antigen specificity is unknown.

The data were produced by immunoSEQ multiplex PCR, yet TCRdb's version contains in-frame clones alone and is incomplete. Altogether about 18,000 clones are present, 60% to 80% being singletons, with the ten largest covering roughly 19%. Before the COVID-19 pandemic, during about 2010-2018, CD4+ T cells were taken from unexposed donors. After about 11 days of culture, CD4+ T cells were isolated. This CDR3 has 15 residues. Trimming cost V 0 bases and J 3 bases, with 12 bases left between them. The germline V gene encodes CDR1 MNHNS and CDR2 SASEGT. The origin of this receptor is a human donor in good health. Specimen: CD4+ T cells from PBMCs, cultured in vitro. The J gene is TRBJ2-7, the V gene TRBV6-1; D perhaps matches TRBD1 (5 bases). Here the CDR3 reads CASSEATANYYEQYF. The CDR3 nucleotides are TGTGCCAGCAGTGAAGCGACAGCCAATTACTACGAGCAGTACTTC.